These T cell receptor beta chains were read from a single sample in a study of cytomegalovirus exposure and HLA in healthy donors. TCRdb's copy holds only in-frame clones and misses some; the assay was immunoSEQ multiplex PCR. The profile shows approximately 250,000 clones, roughly 84% of them singletons. Sequences were obtained from PBMCs. The receptors shown here come from a girl aged 2 to 10 in good health and CMV-seronegative. CDR3s include the opening cysteine and the closing phenylalanine or tryptophan. A D gene is named only where the DNA matches it firmly. Rows may omit the clone size; those that give it use once, few, many or a size class.

v_gene	d_gene	j_gene	abundance	CDR3aa	CDR3nt
TRBV11-3	TRBD1	TRBJ1-6	NA	CASSLTGGNSPLHF	TGTGCCAGCAGCTTGACAGGGGGCAATTCACCCCTCCACTTT
TRBV30	NA	TRBJ1-2	NA	CAWSVKWYRYGYTF	TGTGCCTGGAGTGTAAAGTGGTATCGGTATGGCTACACCTTC
TRBV5-1	TRBD2	TRBJ2-2	NA	CASSWTSGNTGELFF	TGCGCCAGCAGCTGGACTAGCGGGAACACCGGGGAGCTGTTTTTT
TRBV10-2	NA	TRBJ2-5	NA	CASSESIAGLRQTQYF	TGCGCCAGCAGTGAGTCGATCGCGGGACTCCGGCAGACCCAGTACTTC
TRBV27	TRBD2	TRBJ2-1	NA	CASSPRLAAPHEQFF	TGTGCCAGCAGTCCCCGTCTAGCGGCCCCTCATGAGCAGTTCTTC
TRBV9	TRBD1	TRBJ2-2	NA	CASSDRGEIAGELFF	TGTGCCAGCAGCGACAGGGGGGAGATTGCCGGGGAGCTGTTTTTT
TRBV5-6	NA	TRBJ1-1	once	CASSLRGAGVTEAFF	TGTGCCAGCAGCTTGCGGGGGGCGGGAGTCACTGAAGCTTTCTTT
TRBV6-1	NA	TRBJ2-7	NA	CASSVRNSYEQYF	TGTGCCAGCAGTGTCAGGAATTCTTACGAGCAGTACTTC
TRBV11-2	NA	TRBJ2-7	NA	CASSLEAGPYEQYF	TGTGCCAGCAGCTTAGAAGCGGGCCCCTACGAGCAGTACTTC
TRBV30	NA	TRBJ1-1	NA	CAWSSGWGTEAFF	TGTGCCTGGAGCTCAGGGTGGGGAACTGAAGCTTTCTTT
TRBV18	NA	TRBJ2-6	NA	CASSPLQGTGANVLTF	TGTGCCAGCTCACCACTTCAGGGGACTGGGGCCAACGTCCTGACTTTC